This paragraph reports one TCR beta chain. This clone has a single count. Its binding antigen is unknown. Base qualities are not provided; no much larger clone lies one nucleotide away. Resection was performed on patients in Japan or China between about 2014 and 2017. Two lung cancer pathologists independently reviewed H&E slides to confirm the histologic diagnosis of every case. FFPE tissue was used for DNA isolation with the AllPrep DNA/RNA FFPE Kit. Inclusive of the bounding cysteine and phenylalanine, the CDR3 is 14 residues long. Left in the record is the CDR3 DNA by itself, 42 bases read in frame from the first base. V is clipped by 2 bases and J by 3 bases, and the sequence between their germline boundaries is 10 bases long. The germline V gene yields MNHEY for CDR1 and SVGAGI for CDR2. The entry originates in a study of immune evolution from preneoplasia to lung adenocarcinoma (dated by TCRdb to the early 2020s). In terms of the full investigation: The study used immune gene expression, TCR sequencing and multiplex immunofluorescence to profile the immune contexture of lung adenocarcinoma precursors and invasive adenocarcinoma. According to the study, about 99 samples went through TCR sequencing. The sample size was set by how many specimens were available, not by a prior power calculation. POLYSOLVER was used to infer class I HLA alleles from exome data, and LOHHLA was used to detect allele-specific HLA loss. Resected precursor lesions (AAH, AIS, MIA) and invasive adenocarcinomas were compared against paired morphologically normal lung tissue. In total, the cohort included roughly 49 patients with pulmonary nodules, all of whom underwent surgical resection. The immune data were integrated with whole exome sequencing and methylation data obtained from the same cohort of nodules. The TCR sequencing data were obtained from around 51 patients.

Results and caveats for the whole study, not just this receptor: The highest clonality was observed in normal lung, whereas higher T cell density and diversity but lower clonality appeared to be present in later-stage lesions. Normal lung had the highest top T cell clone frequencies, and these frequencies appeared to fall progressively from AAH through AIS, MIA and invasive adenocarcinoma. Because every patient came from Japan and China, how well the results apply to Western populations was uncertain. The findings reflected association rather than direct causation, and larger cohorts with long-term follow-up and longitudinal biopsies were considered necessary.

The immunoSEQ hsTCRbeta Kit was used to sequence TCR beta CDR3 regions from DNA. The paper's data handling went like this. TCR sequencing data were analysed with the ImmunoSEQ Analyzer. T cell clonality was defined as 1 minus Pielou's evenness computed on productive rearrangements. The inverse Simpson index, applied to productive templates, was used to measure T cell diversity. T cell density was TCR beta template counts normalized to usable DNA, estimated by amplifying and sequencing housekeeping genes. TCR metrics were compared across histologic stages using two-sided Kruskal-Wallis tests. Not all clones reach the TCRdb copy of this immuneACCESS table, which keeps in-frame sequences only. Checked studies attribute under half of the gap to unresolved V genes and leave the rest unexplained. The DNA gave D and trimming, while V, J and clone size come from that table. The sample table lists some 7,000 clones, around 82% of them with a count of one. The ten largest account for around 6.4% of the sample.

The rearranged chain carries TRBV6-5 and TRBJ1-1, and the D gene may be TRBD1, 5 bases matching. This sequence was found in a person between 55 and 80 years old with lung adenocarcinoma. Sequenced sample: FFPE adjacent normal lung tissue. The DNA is TGTGCCAGCAGTTACGGCGGGACCCACACTGAAGCTTTCTTT. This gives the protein CASSYGGTHTEAFF.